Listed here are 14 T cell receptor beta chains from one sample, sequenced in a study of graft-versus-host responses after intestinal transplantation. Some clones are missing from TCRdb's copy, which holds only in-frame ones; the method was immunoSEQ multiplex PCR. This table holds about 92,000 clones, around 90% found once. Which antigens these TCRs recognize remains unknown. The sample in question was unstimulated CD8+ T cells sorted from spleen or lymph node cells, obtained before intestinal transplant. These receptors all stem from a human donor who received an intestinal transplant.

Here the CDR3 DNA reads TGTGCCAGCCTTGGACAGGGAGATGGCTACACCTTC. Amino acid sequence: CASLGQGDGYTF. The V gene is TRBV6-5, the J gene TRBJ1-2; 8 positions match TRBD1. V dropped 8 bases and J dropped 6; count of bases not matched to a gene: 5. This CDR3 region has 12 residues. Germline V gives CDR1 MNHEY, CDR2 SVGAGI.

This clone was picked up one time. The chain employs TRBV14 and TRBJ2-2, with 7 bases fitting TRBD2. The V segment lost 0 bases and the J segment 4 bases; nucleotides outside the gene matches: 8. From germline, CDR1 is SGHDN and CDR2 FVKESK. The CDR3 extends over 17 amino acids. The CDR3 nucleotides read TGTGCCAGCAGCCAAGATCCCGCGGGAGCGGGCACCGGGGAGCTGTTTTTT. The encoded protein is CASSQDPAGAGTGELFF.

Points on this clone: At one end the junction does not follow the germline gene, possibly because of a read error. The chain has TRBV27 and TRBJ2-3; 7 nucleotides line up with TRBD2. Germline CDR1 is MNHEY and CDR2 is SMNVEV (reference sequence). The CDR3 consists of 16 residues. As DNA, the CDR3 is TGTGCCAGCAGTCCCAAGACTAGCTTAGGCACAAATACGCAGTATTTT. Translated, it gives CASSPKTSLGTNTQYF.

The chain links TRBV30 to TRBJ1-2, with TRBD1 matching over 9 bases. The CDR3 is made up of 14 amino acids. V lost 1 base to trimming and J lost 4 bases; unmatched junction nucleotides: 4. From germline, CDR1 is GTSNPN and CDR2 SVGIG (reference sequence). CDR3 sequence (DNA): TGTGCCTGGAGTGAGGACAGGGGAGGCTATGGCTACACCTTC. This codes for CAWSEDRGGYGYTF.

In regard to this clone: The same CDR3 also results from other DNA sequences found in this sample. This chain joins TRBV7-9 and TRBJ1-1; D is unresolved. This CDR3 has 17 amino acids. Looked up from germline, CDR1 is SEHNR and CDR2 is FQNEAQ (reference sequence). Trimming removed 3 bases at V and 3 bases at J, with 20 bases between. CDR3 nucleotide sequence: TGTGCCAGCAGCTTGGTTGGCGCGGGGAGGGAAGACACTGAAGCTTTCTTT. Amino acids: CASSLVGAGREDTEAFF.

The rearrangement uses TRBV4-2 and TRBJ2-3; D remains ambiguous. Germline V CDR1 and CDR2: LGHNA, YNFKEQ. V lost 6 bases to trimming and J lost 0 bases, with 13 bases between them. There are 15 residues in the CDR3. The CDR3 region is CASSSLRDSTDTQYF. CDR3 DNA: TGTGCCAGCAGTTCTCTCCGAGATAGCACAGATACGCAGTATTTT.

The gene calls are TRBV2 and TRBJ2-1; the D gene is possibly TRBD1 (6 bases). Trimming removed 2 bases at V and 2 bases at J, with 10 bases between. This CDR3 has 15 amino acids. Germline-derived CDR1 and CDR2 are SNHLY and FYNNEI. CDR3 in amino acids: CASSESGQTYNEQFF. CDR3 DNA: TGTGCCAGCAGTGAATCGGGACAAACCTACAATGAGCAGTTCTTC. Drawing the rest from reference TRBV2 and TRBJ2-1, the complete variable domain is EPEVTQTPSHQVTQMGQEVILRCVPISNHLYFYWYRQILGQKVEFLVSFYNNEISEKSEIFDDQFSVERPDGSNFTLKIRSTKLEDSAMYFCASSESGQTYNEQFFGPGTRLTVL.

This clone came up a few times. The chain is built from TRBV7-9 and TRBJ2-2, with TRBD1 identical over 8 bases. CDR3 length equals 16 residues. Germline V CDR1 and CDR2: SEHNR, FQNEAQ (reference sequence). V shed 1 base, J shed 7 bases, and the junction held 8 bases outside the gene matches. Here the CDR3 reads CASSLVSQGEHGELFF. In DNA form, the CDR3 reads TGTGCCAGCAGCTTAGTGTCACAGGGGGAGCACGGGGAGCTGTTTTTT.

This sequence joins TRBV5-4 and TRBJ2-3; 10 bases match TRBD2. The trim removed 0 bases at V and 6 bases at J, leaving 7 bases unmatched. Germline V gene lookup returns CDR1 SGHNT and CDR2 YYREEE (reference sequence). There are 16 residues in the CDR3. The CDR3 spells CASSLDSGGALDTQYF. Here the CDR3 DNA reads TGTGCCAGCAGCTTGGACAGCGGGGGGGCCTTGGATACGCAGTATTTT.

CDR3 in amino acids: CASSRAAGGIADTQYF. The CDR3 DNA follows: TGCGCCAGCAGCCGAGCCGCGGGAGGGATCGCAGATACGCAGTATTTT. V and J are TRBV10-2 and TRBJ2-3; 9 bases are a match to TRBD2. Germline CDR1 and CDR2: WSHSY and SAAADI. The CDR3 consists of 16 residues. V lost 6 bases to trimming and J lost 4 bases; unmatched junction nucleotides: 11.

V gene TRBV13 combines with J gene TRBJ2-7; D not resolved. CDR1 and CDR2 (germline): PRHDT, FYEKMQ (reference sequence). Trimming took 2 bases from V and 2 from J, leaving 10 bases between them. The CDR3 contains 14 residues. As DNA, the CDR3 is TGTGCCAGCAGCTTAAGGACCCCACCCTACGAGCAGTACTTC. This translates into CASSLRTPPYEQYF.

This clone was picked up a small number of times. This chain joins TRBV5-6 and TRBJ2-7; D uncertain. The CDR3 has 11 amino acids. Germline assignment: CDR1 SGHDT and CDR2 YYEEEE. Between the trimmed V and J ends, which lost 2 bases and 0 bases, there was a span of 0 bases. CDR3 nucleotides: TGTGCCAGCAGCTTCTCCTACGAGCAGTACTTC. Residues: CASSFSYEQYF.

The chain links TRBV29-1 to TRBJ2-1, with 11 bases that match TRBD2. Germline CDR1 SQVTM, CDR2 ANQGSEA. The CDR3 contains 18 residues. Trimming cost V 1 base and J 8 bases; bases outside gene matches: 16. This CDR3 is CSVEGWQTATSGRDEQFF. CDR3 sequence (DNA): TGCAGCGTTGAAGGGTGGCAGACAGCTACTAGCGGGAGAGATGAGCAGTTCTTC.

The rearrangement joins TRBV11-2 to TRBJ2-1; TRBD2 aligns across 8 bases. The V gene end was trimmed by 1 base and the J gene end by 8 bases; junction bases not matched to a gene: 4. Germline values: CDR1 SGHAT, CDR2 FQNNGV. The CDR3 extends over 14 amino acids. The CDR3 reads CASSLGSGIDEQFF. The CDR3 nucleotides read TGTGCCAGCAGCTTAGGTAGCGGGATCGATGAGCAGTTCTTC.